This TCR beta chain was identified during a study of blood T cell repertoires in COVID-19. Study-level information: Donors in the United States, Italy and Spain gave samples during acute or convalescent COVID-19. PBMCs, B-cell-depleted T cells, or T cells were the source of the cDNA or gDNA that made up the material.

Source study methods: Reference gene primer amplification in the assay estimated nucleated cell counts. Using immunoSEQ multiplex PCR, the repertoire was profiled, and TCRdb retains in-frame clones only, with some absent. That table gives V, J and clone size, and the DNA gave D and trimming. This table has 150,000 to 200,000 clones, 80% to 90% appearing once. Germline V CDR1 and CDR2: SGHDT, YYEEEE. CDR3 size: 14 residues. Trimming shortened V by 3 bases and J by 8 bases, and 14 bases separated the two germline ends. The TCR was taken from a man aged 60-69 years with acute or convalescent COVID-19. Sample: peripheral blood. The gene calls are TRBV5-6 and TRBJ1-4; a weak D match, TRBD1 (5 bases). CDR3 nucleotide sequence: TGTGCCAGCAGCTCGTCCGGGACTGGCGAAAAACTGTTTTTT. Translated: CASSSSGTGEKLFF.